This T cell receptor (beta chain) was retrieved from a study of T-cell reconstitution after alpha-beta-depleted transplantation in children. Preparation of the TCRbeta library involved a method that used unique molecular identifiers. MiXCR was run by TCRdb on the PCR reads, yielding one entry per CDR3 protein. In the table there are a few hundred thousand distinct CDR3 sequences, 10% of which are singletons. This CDR3 has 21 residues. Germline V lookup: CDR1 GTSNPN, CDR2 SVGIG (reference sequence). V gave up 3 bases and J gave up 0 bases, with 30 bases separating them. The clonotype comes from a human donor who donated a stem cell graft to a child with acute lymphoblastic leukemia. The rearrangement uses TRBV30 and TRBJ2-1; weak D call: TRBD2 (5 bases). Sequenced material: PBMCs from the stem cell graft donor, taken from the stem cell graft. CDR3 residues: CAWRPLTELAPGSSSYNEQFF. CDR3 nucleotides: TGTGCCTGGAGACCCCTAACGGAGCTGGCTCCGGGGAGTAGCTCCTACAATGAGCAGTTCTTC.